The rows below give T cell receptor beta chains drawn from one sample of a study of cytomegalovirus exposure and HLA in healthy donors. The protocol was immunoSEQ multiplex PCR, while the TCRdb copy is restricted to in-frame clones and leaves out a portion. This sample carries some 140,000 clones, 65% to 80% of them seen once, and the ten largest clones take around 7%. The specimen sequenced was PBMCs. The receptors shown here come from a man aged 35 to 55 in good health and CMV-seropositive. CDR3s include the opening cysteine and the closing phenylalanine or tryptophan. D genes are given only for firm matches. Clone size is not always given. Where it is, it says once, few, many or a class for expanded clones.

clone_size,d_call,v_call,j_call,cdr3_aa,cdr3_nt
-,TRBD1,TRBV29-1,TRBJ1-2,CSVDRDRGYGYTF,TGCAGCGTTGACCGGGACAGGGGGTATGGCTACACCTTC
-,-,TRBV6-1,TRBJ2-1,CASSEFGHPSYNEQFF,TGTGCCAGCAGTGAGTTCGGACACCCTTCCTACAATGAGCAGTTCTTC
-,-,TRBV6-1,TRBJ2-1,CASSPGHQYNEQFF,TGTGCCAGCAGTCCAGGTCATCAGTACAATGAGCAGTTCTTC
few,TRBD1,TRBV9,TRBJ2-7,CASSVGQGPYEQYF,TGTGCCAGCAGCGTAGGACAGGGGCCCTACGAGCAGTACTTC
-,TRBD2,TRBV15,TRBJ2-5,CATSRDPDGEGETQYF,TGTGCCACCAGCAGAGATCCGGATGGGGAGGGTGAGACCCAGTACTTC
-,-,TRBV7-3,TRBJ1-6,CASSLFSGNSPLHF,TGTGCCAGCAGCTTATTTTCCGGTAATTCACCCCTCCACTTT
-,TRBD2,TRBV15,TRBJ2-1,CATSRGGSFYNEQFF,TGTGCCACCAGCAGAGGCGGGAGTTTCTACAATGAGCAGTTCTTC
few,TRBD2,TRBV19,TRBJ2-7,CASSPGLAGEQYF,TGTGCCAGTTCCCCAGGACTAGCGGGCGAGCAGTACTTC
-,TRBD2,TRBV15,TRBJ2-1,CATSRGLATYNEQFF,TGTGCCACCAGCAGGGGACTAGCTACCTACAATGAGCAGTTCTTC
-,-,TRBV10-1,TRBJ2-1,CASSEPENYNEQFF,TGCGCCAGCAGTGAGCCCGAGAACTACAATGAGCAGTTCTTC
-,-,TRBV5-6,TRBJ1-1,CASSISYRVGTEAFF,TGTGCCAGCAGCATCTCTTACAGGGTTGGCACTGAAGCTTTCTTT
-,-,TRBV4-1,TRBJ1-4,CASSQDETATNEKLFF,TGCGCCAGCAGCCAAGATGAGACAGCAACTAATGAAAAACTGTTTTTT
-,-,TRBV6-1,TRBJ2-5,CASRRAAAQETQYF,TGTGCCAGCCGCCGCGCGGCGGCCCAAGAGACCCAGTACTTC
-,-,TRBV15,TRBJ1-5,CATSRDINQPQHF,TGTGCCACCAGCAGGGACATCAATCAGCCCCAGCATTTT
-,TRBD1,TRBV30,TRBJ2-7,CAWSLDRVHEQYF,TGTGCCTGGAGCCTCGACAGGGTCCACGAGCAGTACTTC
-,-,TRBV18,TRBJ2-7,CASSPGSYEQYF,TGTGCCAGCTCGCCCGGGAGCTACGAGCAGTACTTC
-,TRBD2,TRBV29-1,TRBJ2-3,CSVATSGTDTQYF,TGCAGCGTTGCGACTAGCGGCACAGATACGCAGTATTTT
-,TRBD2,TRBV10-1,TRBJ2-1,CASSLAGEVYNEQFF,TGCGCCAGCAGCCTAGCGGGAGAGGTGTACAATGAGCAGTTCTTC
-,TRBD1,TRBV7-7,TRBJ2-3,CASSWGQGSTDTQYF,TGTGCTAGCAGCTGGGGACAGGGTAGCACAGATACGCAGTATTTT
-,TRBD1,TRBV7-9,TRBJ1-5,CASSSSGTGIYSNQPQHF,TGTGCCAGCAGCTCCTCCGGGACAGGGATTTATAGCAATCAGCCCCAGCATTTT
-,-,TRBV6-1,TRBJ2-3,CASRPFSALGDTQYF,TGTGCCAGCAGACCATTTAGCGCGCTAGGAGATACGCAGTATTTT
-,-,TRBV10-3,TRBJ2-1,CAITPGAATNNEQFF,TGTGCCATCACCCCAGGGGCGGCGACAAACAATGAGCAGTTCTTC
-,TRBD2,TRBV5-4,TRBJ2-5,CASSSGTSGIERKTQYF,TGTGCCAGCAGCTCCGGGACTAGCGGGATTGAGAGGAAGACCCAGTACTTC
-,TRBD2,TRBV2,TRBJ2-7,CASSPLASGIYEQYF,TGTGCCAGCAGTCCATTGGCTAGCGGGATCTACGAGCAGTACTTC
-,-,TRBV19,TRBJ1-1,CASRRNRVNTEAFF,TGTGCCAGTAGGAGGAACAGGGTTAACACTGAAGCTTTCTTT
-,TRBD1,TRBV12-5,TRBJ2-4,CASGSRQGAKNIQYF,TGTGCTAGTGGTTCACGACAGGGAGCCAAAAACATTCAGTACTTC
few,-,TRBV5-5,TRBJ1-2,CASSLLGLNYGYTF,TGTGCCAGCAGCTTACTGGGCCTGAACTATGGCTACACCTTC
-,TRBD1,TRBV5-6,TRBJ2-7,CASSWDRASEQYF,TGTGCCAGCAGCTGGGACAGGGCGTCGGAGCAGTACTTC
-,TRBD1,TRBV27,TRBJ1-5,CASSSRTGAVQPQHF,TGTGCCAGCAGTTCGCGGACAGGAGCGGTTCAGCCCCAGCATTTT
-,TRBD2,TRBV19,TRBJ2-7,CASSTYYNQGLAIEQYF,TGTGCCAGTAGTACCTACTATAACCAAGGACTAGCGATCGAGCAGTACTTC
-,-,TRBV11-2,TRBJ2-5,CASSLDPSAETQYF,TGTGCCAGCAGCTTAGACCCCAGCGCGGAGACCCAGTACTTC